Listed below are T cell receptor beta chains from one sample, sequenced in a study of T cell repertoires in cytomegalovirus infection. For these TCRs, the target antigens are not known. Via MiXCR, TCRdb re-called the reads, giving one row per CDR3 protein. The data contain some 350,000 distinct CDR3 sequences, roughly 34% of them singletons. This sample comprised cultured PBMCs, obtained from culture after CMV antigen stimulation. All receptors come from a human donor in good health (CMV status not recorded). Some clones in this sample may be carry-over from other donors' samples. Each CDR3 is given with its conserved first and last residue. The D gene is left open where the match is weak. For some rows the clone size is stated as once, few or many, or as a class when expanded; others skip it.

NA	TRBV7-9	15	TRBJ1-2	few	TGTGCCAGCAGTTTCTTAAGGGGAAGTAACTATGGCTACACCTTC	CASSFLRGSNYGYTF
NA	TRBV18	14	TRBJ1-1	NA	TGTGCCAGCTCACAGACACAGGGCCGCACTGAAGCTTTCTTT	CASSQTQGRTEAFF
NA	TRBV19	13	TRBJ2-3	few	TGTGCCAGCGGACTCACTAGCACAGATACGCAGTATTTT	CASGLTSTDTQYF
TRBD1	TRBV12-3/TRBV12-4	14	TRBJ1-5	NA	TGTGCCAGCAGCTGGGACAGAAACAATCAGCCCCAGCATTTT	CASSWDRNNQPQHF
NA	TRBV3-1	13	TRBJ1-1	NA	TGTGCCAGCAAGGAATGGGGGGGCACTGAAGCTTTCTTT	CASKEWGGTEAFF
TRBD2	TRBV6-2/TRBV6-3	14	TRBJ2-1	NA	TGTGCCAGCTGGGGACTAGCGGGACTGTATGAGCAGTTCTTC	CASWGLAGLYEQFF
NA	TRBV6-1	13	TRBJ1-1	NA	TGTGCCAGCAGAACACAGGGCTACACTGAAGCTTTCTTT	CASRTQGYTEAFF
TRBD1	TRBV14	13	TRBJ1-1	few	TGTGCCAGCAGCCAGACAGGGTGGACTGAAGCTTTCTTT	CASSQTGWTEAFF
NA	TRBV19	14	TRBJ1-1	NA	TGTGCCAGTAGGCGAGGGCAGGGGAGCCCTGAAGCTTTCTTT	CASRRGQGSPEAFF
TRBD1	TRBV5-1	17	TRBJ2-5	once	TGCGCCAGCAGCTTCCTTCCGGGACAGGGTGTCGGGGAGACCCAGTACTTC	CASSFLPGQGVGETQYF
NA	TRBV7-8	13	TRBJ1-2	few	TGTGCCAGCAGCTTCGGAGTTAACTATGGCTACACCTTC	CASSFGVNYGYTF
NA	TRBV7-8	13	TRBJ2-5	many	TGTGCCAGCAGCGCGTTAGGCCAAGAGACCCAGTACTTC	CASSALGQETQYF
NA	TRBV5-5	14	TRBJ1-5	few	TGTGCCAGCAGCTTGGCAGGGGACAATCAGCCCCAGCATTTT	CASSLAGDNQPQHF
TRBD1	TRBV6-1	13	TRBJ1-5	few	TGTGCCAGCAGAGACAGGGACAATCAGCCCCAGCATTTT	CASRDRDNQPQHF
TRBD2	TRBV5-6	15	TRBJ2-1	many	TGTGCCAGCACCCAGACTAGCGGGAGAGGTGATGAGCAGTTCTTC	CASTQTSGRGDEQFF
TRBD2	TRBV20-1	16	TRBJ2-7	NA	TGCAGTGCTAGAGATGCGTCTAGCGGGAGAATCTACGAGCAGTACTTC	CSARDASSGRIYEQYF
NA	TRBV6-8	14	TRBJ1-1	NA	TGTGCCAGCAGGCGGGGACATTTTAACACTGAAGCTTTCTTT	CASRRGHFNTEAFF
NA	TRBV27	15	TRBJ1-5	many	TGTGCCAGCAGTCACCATGCGGGGGGCAATCAGCCCCAGCATTTT	CASSHHAGGNQPQHF
NA	TRBV4-1	15	TRBJ2-1	NA	TGCGCCAGCAGCCGGGGAGAGGGGTCTTCGGTTGAGCAGTTCTTC	CASSRGEGSSVEQFF
NA	TRBV6-8	17	TRBJ1-1	NA	TGTGCCAGCAGTTACGTCCTAATCGGCAGGTCGGGCACTGAAGCTTTCTTT	CASSYVLIGRSGTEAFF
NA	TRBV19	13	TRBJ2-1	few	TGTGCCAGTAGTATCCACTTTAACAATGAGCAGTTCTTC	CASSIHFNNEQFF
NA	TRBV11-2	13	TRBJ2-1	NA	TGTGCCAGCAGCTTCGGTGAGGACAATGAGCAGTTCTTC	CASSFGEDNEQFF
TRBD2	TRBV10-3	16	TRBJ2-1	NA	TGTGCCATCAGGGGGACTAGCGGGAGGATAGGGAATGAGCAGTTCTTC	CAIRGTSGRIGNEQFF
NA	TRBV4-3	16	TRBJ1-3	few	TGCGCCAGCAGCCAAGATCCACCAGGCTCTGGAAACACCATATATTTT	CASSQDPPGSGNTIYF
NA	TRBV7-9	13	TRBJ2-5	NA	TGTGCCAGCAGCCCTTTTGGGCAAGAGACCCAGTACTTC	CASSPFGQETQYF
NA	TRBV4-1	14	TRBJ2-1	NA	TGCGCCAGCAGCCAGAATCTAGCTTACAATGAGCAGTTCTTC	CASSQNLAYNEQFF
NA	TRBV24-1	14	TRBJ1-1	few	TGTGCCACGACGAAAGGTGGGGGGAACACTGAAGCTTTCTTT	CATTKGGGNTEAFF
NA	TRBV7-3	14	TRBJ2-7	few	TGTGCCAGCAGCTTAACCCGATGGGGAGACGAGCAGTACTTC	CASSLTRWGDEQYF
NA	TRBV6-2/TRBV6-3	15	TRBJ2-1	few	TGTGCCAGCAGTCACACACGGGTCCTGAACAATGAGCAGTTCTTC	CASSHTRVLNNEQFF
NA	TRBV19	14	TRBJ2-7	NA	TGTGCCAGTAGTGGTCTAAATGTACCGTACGAGCAGTACTTC	CASSGLNVPYEQYF
NA	TRBV6-5	17	TRBJ1-1	once	TGTGCCAGCACCAGACTTACCCTTGGTTCGGGGAACACTGAAGCTTTCTTT	CASTRLTLGSGNTEAFF
NA	TRBV3-1	14	TRBJ1-1	NA	TGTGCCAGCAGCCTTCTGACGGGCCCGAATGAAGCTTTCTTT	CASSLLTGPNEAFF
TRBD2	TRBV7-3	16	TRBJ2-2	NA	TGTGCCAGCAGCGCCCATAGCGGGAATCTTCTCGGGGAGCTGTTTTTT	CASSAHSGNLLGELFF
NA	TRBV4-3	13	TRBJ1-2	NA	TGCGCCAGCAGCCAAGATTGGGGGTTTGGCTACACCTTC	CASSQDWGFGYTF
NA	TRBV27	14	TRBJ2-1	NA	TGTGCCAGCAGCCGGGAGACCTCCTACAATGAGCAGTTCTTC	CASSRETSYNEQFF
NA	TRBV24-1	14	TRBJ2-1	few	TGTGCCACCAGTGACGGCGGGTCTTACAATGAGCAGTTCTTC	CATSDGGSYNEQFF
NA	TRBV6-1	15	TRBJ2-1	NA	TGTGCCAGCAGTGAAGGTGTGGTATCCACCCATGAGCAGTTCTTC	CASSEGVVSTHEQFF
NA	TRBV6-1	16	TRBJ1-1	NA	TGTGCCAGCACCCGATCGGGGGACACCCGGAACACTGAAGCTTTCTTT	CASTRSGDTRNTEAFF